The 9 T cell receptor beta chains given below trace back to one sample, sequenced in a study of patients and donors after allogeneic stem cell transplantation. TCRdb reprocessed the RT-PCR reads with MiXCR, giving one entry per CDR3 protein. Seen here are fewer than 250,000 distinct CDR3 sequences, approximately 14% observed once, and the top ten hold 11%. The sample comprised blood, either unsorted or a sorted T cell fraction (not recorded which). The receptors originated from a human donor who was either an allogeneic HSCT recipient or a stem cell or donor lymphocyte infusion donor (not recorded which). It is not recorded whose cells these are; they may come from a transplant donor.

The J gene is TRBJ2-2, the V gene TRBV27, with D possibly matching TRBD2 (5 bases). CDR1 and CDR2 from the germline V gene are MNHEY and SMNVEV (reference sequence). Between the trimmed V and J ends, which lost 7 bases and 7 bases, there was a span of 22 bases. The CDR3 covers 16 residues. CDR3 amino acids: CASIRRAPPAIGELFF. The CDR3 DNA reads TGTGCCAGCATCCGGCGGGCCCCTCCGGCTATCGGGGAGCTGTTTTTT.

The table lists this clonotype with a few counts. The chain joins TRBV15 to TRBJ2-5; D is undetermined. CDR1 and CDR2 (germline): LNHNV, YYDKDF (reference sequence). Trimming took 1 base from V and 5 from J, leaving 11 bases between them. This CDR3 comprises 14 residues. CDR3 amino acids: CATSRGGFRETQYF. The CDR3 DNA reads TGTGCCACCAGCAGAGGGGGTTTCCGGGAGACCCAGTACTTC.

This clonotype was counted between two and nine times. This chain links TRBV12-3 or TRBV12-4 with TRBJ2-1; unclear D gene. Trimming shortened V by 6 bases and J by 9 bases, and 12 bases separated the two germline ends. There are 12 residues in the CDR3. CDR3 nucleotides: TGTGCCAGCAGCCCACCCCTTGGTGAGCAGTTCTTC. Amino acids: CASSPPLGEQFF.

This clonotype occurred a few times. This sequence joins TRBV12-3 or TRBV12-4 and TRBJ2-2, with D hard to call. V was clipped by 6 bases and J by 4 bases, with 9 bases between them. This CDR3 comprises 13 residues. This CDR3 reads CASSPDPTGELFF. Written as DNA, the CDR3 is TGTGCCAGCAGCCCCGACCCCACCGGGGAGCTGTTTTTT.

In this sample, this clonotype turned up many times. The V gene is TRBV12-3 or TRBV12-4, the J gene TRBJ1-5, with TRBD1 as a possible D gene (5 bases). This CDR3 has 15 amino acids. Between the trimmed V and J ends, which lost 2 bases and 2 bases, there was a span of 10 bases. In DNA form, the CDR3 reads TGTGCCAGCAGTTTACAGGGTTCGGGCAATCAGCCCCAGCATTTT. Translated, it gives CASSLQGSGNQPQHF.

This clonotype was detected many times. CDR3: CASSLTSGWNTGELFF. In DNA form, the CDR3 reads TGTGCCAGCAGCTTAACTAGCGGGTGGAACACCGGGGAGCTGTTTTTT. V usage is TRBV7-2 and J usage is TRBJ2-2, with 9 bases that match TRBD2. Germline lookup yields CDR1 SGHTA and CDR2 FQGNSA. The V gene end was trimmed by 2 bases and the J gene end by 1 base; junction bases not matched to a gene: 2. The CDR3 runs to 16 residues.

This clonotype was detected a few times. The chain employs TRBV7-2 and TRBJ2-2, with 7 bases fitting TRBD2. The CDR3 is made up of 15 amino acids. CDR1 is SGHTA and CDR2 is FQGNSA in the germline V gene. The V segment lost 3 bases and the J segment 4 bases; nucleotides outside the gene matches: 5. The CDR3, as DNA: TGTGCCAGCAGCTTTATGCGGGGGTCCACCGGGGAGCTGTTTTTT. Translating gives CASSFMRGSTGELFF.

Ten or more counts support this clonotype. This chain uses TRBV20-1 with TRBJ1-4; unclear D gene. Trimming pared 6 bases from V and 3 bases from J, leaving 17 bases between. The germline V gene encodes CDR1 DFQATT and CDR2 SNEGSKA (reference sequence). CDR3 size: 15 residues. This CDR3 is CSAPEGGAANEKLFF. CDR3 bases: TGCAGTGCCCCTGAGGGAGGCGCAGCTAATGAAAAACTGTTTTTT.

The chain has TRBV5-6 and TRBJ2-3; D uncertain. The V gene lost 0 bases and the J gene lost 5 bases, with 10 bases spanning the gap. Germline CDR1 reads SGHDT; CDR2 reads YYEEEE. The CDR3 runs to 14 residues. The CDR3 nucleotides are TGTGCCAGCAGCTTGGGCGGCCGTAGAGATACGCAGTATTTT. Amino acids: CASSLGGRRDTQYF. Using reference TRBV5-6 and TRBJ2-3 for the parts outside the CDR3, the full variable domain is DAGVTQSPTHLIKTRGQQVTLRCSPKSGHDTVSWYQQALGQGPQFIFQYYEEEERQRGNFPDRFSGHQFPNYSSELNVNALLLGDSALYLCASSLGGRRDTQYFGPGTRLTVL.